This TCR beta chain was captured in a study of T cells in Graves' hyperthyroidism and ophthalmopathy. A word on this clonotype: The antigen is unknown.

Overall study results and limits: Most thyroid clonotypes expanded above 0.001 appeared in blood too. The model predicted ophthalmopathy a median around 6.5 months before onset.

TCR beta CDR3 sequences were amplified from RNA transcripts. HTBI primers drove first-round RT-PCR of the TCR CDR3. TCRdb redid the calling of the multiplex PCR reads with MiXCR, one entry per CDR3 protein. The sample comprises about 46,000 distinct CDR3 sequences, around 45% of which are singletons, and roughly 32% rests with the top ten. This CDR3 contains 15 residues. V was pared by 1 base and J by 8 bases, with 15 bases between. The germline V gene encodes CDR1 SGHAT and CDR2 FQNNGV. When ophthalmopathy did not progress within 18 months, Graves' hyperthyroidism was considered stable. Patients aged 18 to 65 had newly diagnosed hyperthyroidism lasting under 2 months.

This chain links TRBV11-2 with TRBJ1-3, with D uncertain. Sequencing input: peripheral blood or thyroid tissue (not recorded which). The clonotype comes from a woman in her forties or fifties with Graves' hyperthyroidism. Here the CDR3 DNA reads TGTGCCAGCAGCTTAGGTCAGGCCCTAGGCTACACCATATATTTT. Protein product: CASSLGQALGYTIYF.